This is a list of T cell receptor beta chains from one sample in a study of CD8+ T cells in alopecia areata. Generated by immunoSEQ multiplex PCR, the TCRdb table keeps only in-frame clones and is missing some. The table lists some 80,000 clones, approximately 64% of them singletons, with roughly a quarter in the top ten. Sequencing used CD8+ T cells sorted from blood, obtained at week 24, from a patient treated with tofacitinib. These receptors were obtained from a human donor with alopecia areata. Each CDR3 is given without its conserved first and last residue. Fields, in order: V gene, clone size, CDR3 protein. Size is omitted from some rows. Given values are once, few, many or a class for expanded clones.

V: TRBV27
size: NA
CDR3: ASSPGLAGFQETQY

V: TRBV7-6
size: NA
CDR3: ASSPSGGGTEAF

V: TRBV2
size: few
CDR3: ASSESNRARVGELF

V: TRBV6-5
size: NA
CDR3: ASSTPGQRETQY

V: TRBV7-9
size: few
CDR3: ASTPNGGSGANVLT

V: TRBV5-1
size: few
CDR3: ASSLLGDSGANVLT

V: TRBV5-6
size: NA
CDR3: ASSPLAGEQF

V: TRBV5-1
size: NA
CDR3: ASRSRDRSYSLQETQY

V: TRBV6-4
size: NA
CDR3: ASSEIAGERETQY

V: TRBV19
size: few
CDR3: ASSPIDSQNIQY

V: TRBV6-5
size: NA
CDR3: ASTTSGGIQETQY

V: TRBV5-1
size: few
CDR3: ASKVAGGLSETQY

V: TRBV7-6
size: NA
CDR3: ASSLPELGTNYGYT

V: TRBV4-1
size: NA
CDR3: ASSQGEGVGYNEQF

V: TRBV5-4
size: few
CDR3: ASSQKGAGSEKLF

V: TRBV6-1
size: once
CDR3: ASCMVAAGETQY

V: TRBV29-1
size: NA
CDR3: SVPWTGDGYT

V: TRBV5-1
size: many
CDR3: ASSLDRGGHYEQY

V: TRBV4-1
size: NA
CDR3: ASSQDGVNYGYT

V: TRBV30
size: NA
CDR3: AWSLGQYNEQF

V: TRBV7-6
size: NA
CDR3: ASSLAWGAGEKLF

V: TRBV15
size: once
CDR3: ATSRAGTGNTEAF

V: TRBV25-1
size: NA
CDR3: ASSGRLAASYEQY

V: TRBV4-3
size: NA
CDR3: ASSQVKYNEQF

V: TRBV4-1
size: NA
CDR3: ASSPPQGYEQY

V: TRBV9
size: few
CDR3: ASSPLAGGTYNEQF

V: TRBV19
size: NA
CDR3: ASSIGFAVNEQF

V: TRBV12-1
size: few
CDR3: ASSFGGSNYGYT

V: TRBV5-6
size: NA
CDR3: ASSQTGRAYEQY

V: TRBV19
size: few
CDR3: ASEGAGTGMNTEAF

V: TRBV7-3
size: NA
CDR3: ASSSASTGNTDTQY

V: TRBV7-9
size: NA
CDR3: ASSLTGNTGELF

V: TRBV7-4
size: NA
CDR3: ASSLRGPGTSSIEQY

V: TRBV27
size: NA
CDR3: ASSFQAGGGYT

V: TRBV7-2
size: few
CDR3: ASSYISGSRDWAYNEQF

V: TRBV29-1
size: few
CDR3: SVDAMSTEETQY

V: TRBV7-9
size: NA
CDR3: ASSPRRDRDIDIQY

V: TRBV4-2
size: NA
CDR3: ASSQDLEGGGVGYGYT

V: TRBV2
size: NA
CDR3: ASSVGQGSDEQY

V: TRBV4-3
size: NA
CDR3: ASSQDMAGWSTEAF

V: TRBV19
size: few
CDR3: ASSPDPPEKLF

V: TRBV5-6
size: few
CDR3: ASSRQDYGYT

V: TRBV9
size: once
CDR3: ASSASGRLADTQY

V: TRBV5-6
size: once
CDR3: ASSLGAGGNTEAF

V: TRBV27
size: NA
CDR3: ASSKDGVLPQETQY

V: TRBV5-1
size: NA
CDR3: ASLDPLATDTQY

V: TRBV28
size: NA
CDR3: ASSFGGRATQETQY

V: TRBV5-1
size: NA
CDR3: ASRSDLELRGYT

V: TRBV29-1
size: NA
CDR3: SVEDDPNTGELF